Described below is a single T cell receptor (beta chain) sequence and its context. These data are taken from a study of blood T cell repertoires in COVID-19. Measured with immunoSEQ multiplex PCR; TCRdb has only the in-frame clones, and not every one. Found here are about 120,000 clones, 85% to 90% of them singletons; the top ten hold approximately 30%. Trimming took off 6 bases at V and 4 bases at J, with 12 bases between the two ends. From germline, CDR1 is MNHEY and CDR2 SVGAGI. The CDR3 is made up of 13 amino acids. The rearrangement joins TRBV6-5 to TRBJ1-2; D gene ambiguous. The receptor comes from a woman aged 80 or older with acute or convalescent COVID-19. Material for sequencing was peripheral blood. As DNA, the CDR3 is TGTGCCAGCAGCCCGGGAGAGACCTATGGCTACACCTTC. As protein: CASSPGETYGYTF.